These T cell receptor beta chains were read from a single sample in a study of T-cell reconstitution after alpha-beta-depleted transplantation in children. TCRdb re-analysed the PCR reads in MiXCR, keeping a single row per CDR3 protein. The table lists 350,000 to 400,000 distinct CDR3 sequences, roughly 20% of them singletons, with around 3.9% in the top ten. The specimen was PBMCs from the stem cell graft donor, collected from the stem cell graft. These TCRs come from a human donor who donated a stem cell graft to a child with acute myeloid leukemia. CDR3s include the opening cysteine and the closing phenylalanine or tryptophan. D genes are given only for firm matches. Clone size, where shown, is once, few, many, or a class for clones that have expanded.

abundance: -; d_gene: -; v_gene: TRBV20-1; j_gene: TRBJ2-7; CDR3aa: CSARDRSRVYEQYF; CDR3nt: TGCAGTGCTAGAGATCGTTCCAGGGTCTACGAGCAGTACTTC
abundance: -; d_gene: -; v_gene: TRBV5-1; j_gene: TRBJ2-6; CDR3aa: CASSLAGQPSSGANVLTF; CDR3nt: TGCGCCAGCAGCTTGGCCGGACAGCCGAGCTCTGGGGCCAACGTCCTGACTTTC
abundance: -; d_gene: TRBD1; v_gene: TRBV2; j_gene: TRBJ1-6; CDR3aa: CASSETGGSPLHF; CDR3nt: TGTGCCAGCAGTGAAACAGGGGGTTCACCCCTCCACTTT
abundance: many; d_gene: TRBD1; v_gene: TRBV12-3/TRBV12-4; j_gene: TRBJ2-1; CDR3aa: CASSQDRGANEQFF; CDR3nt: TGTGCCAGCAGTCAAGACAGGGGGGCCAATGAGCAGTTCTTC
abundance: -; d_gene: -; v_gene: TRBV27; j_gene: TRBJ2-7; CDR3aa: CASSPRLEIYEQYF; CDR3nt: TGTGCCAGCAGTCCGAGACTAGAGATCTACGAGCAGTACTTC
abundance: few; d_gene: -; v_gene: TRBV4-1; j_gene: TRBJ2-3; CDR3aa: CASSRNPSERADTQYF; CDR3nt: TGCGCCAGCAGCCGTAACCCTAGCGAACGGGCGGATACGCAGTATTTT
abundance: -; d_gene: -; v_gene: TRBV6-1; j_gene: TRBJ2-1; CDR3aa: CASKVGGRNEQFF; CDR3nt: TGTGCCAGCAAGGTGGGGGGTAGGAATGAGCAGTTCTTC
abundance: -; d_gene: TRBD1; v_gene: TRBV2; j_gene: TRBJ2-4; CDR3aa: CASSEARDRVTKNIQYF; CDR3nt: TGTGCCAGCAGTGAAGCCCGGGACAGGGTTACCAAAAACATTCAGTACTTC
abundance: -; d_gene: -; v_gene: TRBV5-6; j_gene: TRBJ2-1; CDR3aa: CASSIRHYNEQFF; CDR3nt: TGTGCCAGCAGCATTCGACACTACAATGAGCAGTTCTTC
abundance: once; d_gene: -; v_gene: TRBV20-1; j_gene: TRBJ2-3; CDR3aa: CSAPVGERVGDTQYF; CDR3nt: TGCAGTGCCCCGGTAGGCGAAAGGGTAGGAGATACGCAGTATTTT
abundance: -; d_gene: -; v_gene: TRBV4-3; j_gene: TRBJ1-5; CDR3aa: CASSQRNQPQHF; CDR3nt: TGCGCCAGCAGCCAACGAAATCAGCCCCAGCATTTT
abundance: -; d_gene: -; v_gene: TRBV24-1; j_gene: TRBJ1-5; CDR3aa: CATSGFKGPDDQPQHF; CDR3nt: TGTGCCACCAGTGGCTTTAAGGGACCCGATGATCAGCCCCAGCATTTT
abundance: few; d_gene: -; v_gene: TRBV5-1; j_gene: TRBJ1-3; CDR3aa: CASSLDVHLSGNTIYF; CDR3nt: TGCGCCAGCAGCTTGGACGTCCATCTCTCTGGAAACACCATATATTTT
abundance: -; d_gene: -; v_gene: TRBV12-3/TRBV12-4; j_gene: TRBJ2-2; CDR3aa: CASSLGGVGSGELFF; CDR3nt: TGTGCCAGCAGTTTGGGCGGGGTGGGGTCCGGGGAGCTGTTTTTT
abundance: -; d_gene: -; v_gene: TRBV4-2; j_gene: TRBJ1-2; CDR3aa: CASSQAGGNYGYTF; CDR3nt: TGTGCCAGCAGCCAAGCCGGGGGCAACTATGGCTACACCTTC
abundance: many; d_gene: -; v_gene: TRBV20-1; j_gene: TRBJ2-7; CDR3aa: CSARDRRAAALYEQYF; CDR3nt: TGCAGTGCTAGAGATCGCCGGGCGGCAGCTCTCTACGAGCAGTACTTC
abundance: -; d_gene: TRBD2; v_gene: TRBV7-2; j_gene: TRBJ2-7; CDR3aa: CASRGGTSGTYEQYF; CDR3nt: TGTGCCAGCAGGGGGGGGACTAGCGGGACCTACGAGCAGTACTTC
abundance: few; d_gene: -; v_gene: TRBV6-1; j_gene: TRBJ2-7; CDR3aa: CASTTIGSSYEQYF; CDR3nt: TGTGCCAGCACCACGATTGGAAGCTCCTACGAGCAGTACTTC
abundance: -; d_gene: TRBD2; v_gene: TRBV29-1; j_gene: TRBJ2-5; CDR3aa: CSVGWREGRQETQYF; CDR3nt: TGCAGCGTTGGCTGGCGGGAGGGCCGGCAGGAGACCCAGTACTTC
abundance: many; d_gene: -; v_gene: TRBV29-1; j_gene: TRBJ2-6; CDR3aa: CSVEDLQDSGANVLTF; CDR3nt: TGCAGCGTTGAAGATCTGCAGGACTCTGGGGCCAACGTCCTGACTTTC
abundance: many; d_gene: -; v_gene: TRBV15; j_gene: TRBJ1-2; CDR3aa: CATSRTTGNYGYTF; CDR3nt: TGTGCCACCAGCAGAACGACTGGTAACTATGGCTACACCTTC
abundance: -; d_gene: -; v_gene: TRBV7-9; j_gene: TRBJ2-1; CDR3aa: CASSSLWGGPLNEQFF; CDR3nt: TGTGCCAGCAGCTCCTTGTGGGGGGGGCCCCTCAATGAGCAGTTCTTC
abundance: -; d_gene: -; v_gene: TRBV4-1; j_gene: TRBJ2-1; CDR3aa: CASSLPAVADNEQFF; CDR3nt: TGCGCCAGCAGCCTACCAGCAGTAGCGGACAATGAGCAGTTCTTC
abundance: few; d_gene: -; v_gene: TRBV4-3; j_gene: TRBJ1-1; CDR3aa: CASSLNRGTEAFF; CDR3nt: TGCGCCAGCAGCCTAAATAGGGGGACTGAAGCTTTCTTT
abundance: many; d_gene: TRBD2; v_gene: TRBV20-1; j_gene: TRBJ2-1; CDR3aa: CSAESSGPLNEQFF; CDR3nt: TGCAGTGCCGAGAGTAGCGGGCCTCTCAATGAGCAGTTCTTC
abundance: many; d_gene: TRBD2; v_gene: TRBV28; j_gene: TRBJ2-7; CDR3aa: CASSLVAGLIIYEQYF; CDR3nt: TGTGCCAGCAGTTTAGTAGCGGGACTGATTATTTACGAGCAGTACTTC
abundance: few; d_gene: -; v_gene: TRBV20-1; j_gene: TRBJ1-2; CDR3aa: CSAKGDVYGYTF; CDR3nt: TGCAGTGCCAAAGGTGACGTCTATGGCTACACCTTC
abundance: few; d_gene: -; v_gene: TRBV20-1; j_gene: TRBJ2-7; CDR3aa: CSASATGNSYEQYF; CDR3nt: TGCAGTGCTAGCGCAACAGGGAACTCCTACGAGCAGTACTTC
abundance: -; d_gene: TRBD1; v_gene: TRBV6-5; j_gene: TRBJ1-2; CDR3aa: CASSYSGQGARGYTF; CDR3nt: TGTGCCAGCAGTTACTCGGGGCAGGGGGCGCGAGGCTACACCTTC
abundance: -; d_gene: -; v_gene: TRBV20-1; j_gene: TRBJ2-7; CDR3aa: CSARLAFEDEQYF; CDR3nt: TGCAGTGCTAGGCTAGCGTTTGAGGACGAGCAGTACTTC
abundance: -; d_gene: -; v_gene: TRBV12-3/TRBV12-4; j_gene: TRBJ1-2; CDR3aa: CASRRVEYGYTF; CDR3nt: TGTGCCAGCAGGAGAGTCGAATATGGCTACACCTTC
abundance: -; d_gene: -; v_gene: TRBV24-1; j_gene: TRBJ1-2; CDR3aa: CATSDFSADYGYTF; CDR3nt: TGTGCCACCAGTGATTTTTCGGCTGACTATGGCTACACCTTC
abundance: -; d_gene: -; v_gene: TRBV20-1; j_gene: TRBJ2-1; CDR3aa: CSARNKMAEQFF; CDR3nt: TGCAGTGCTAGAAATAAGATGGCTGAGCAGTTCTTC
abundance: -; d_gene: -; v_gene: TRBV19; j_gene: TRBJ2-7; CDR3aa: CASSVPGPYEQYF; CDR3nt: TGTGCCAGTAGTGTGCCAGGCCCTTACGAGCAGTACTTC
abundance: few; d_gene: -; v_gene: TRBV5-6; j_gene: TRBJ2-1; CDR3aa: CASSSIGEPGIYEQFF; CDR3nt: TGTGCCAGCAGCTCGATAGGAGAGCCAGGGATTTATGAGCAGTTCTTC
abundance: many; d_gene: TRBD1; v_gene: TRBV6-2/TRBV6-3; j_gene: TRBJ1-5; CDR3aa: CASSYYRGQGSNQPQHF; CDR3nt: TGTGCCAGCAGTTACTACAGGGGGCAGGGAAGCAATCAGCCCCAGCATTTT
abundance: many; d_gene: TRBD2; v_gene: TRBV12-3/TRBV12-4; j_gene: TRBJ2-5; CDR3aa: CASQPVAGGQETQYF; CDR3nt: TGTGCCAGCCAGCCCGTAGCGGGAGGGCAAGAGACCCAGTACTTC
abundance: -; d_gene: TRBD2; v_gene: TRBV10-3; j_gene: TRBJ2-5; CDR3aa: CAISDSTGTSGRAKETQYF; CDR3nt: TGTGCCATCAGTGATTCGACCGGGACTAGCGGGAGGGCTAAAGAGACCCAGTACTTC
abundance: many; d_gene: -; v_gene: TRBV20-1; j_gene: TRBJ2-7; CDR3aa: CSARQGEQYF; CDR3nt: TGCAGTGCTAGGCAGGGCGAGCAGTACTTC
abundance: many; d_gene: TRBD2; v_gene: TRBV29-1; j_gene: TRBJ2-3; CDR3aa: CSVLSPGLAGKDTQYF; CDR3nt: TGCAGCGTCCTAAGTCCGGGACTAGCGGGAAAAGATACGCAGTATTTT
abundance: -; d_gene: TRBD2; v_gene: TRBV20-1; j_gene: TRBJ2-3; CDR3aa: CSVTAGGSVDTQYF; CDR3nt: TGCAGTGTAACAGCGGGAGGAAGTGTAGATACGCAGTATTTT
abundance: -; d_gene: TRBD1; v_gene: TRBV7-8; j_gene: TRBJ2-7; CDR3aa: CASSLWSGGSYEQYF; CDR3nt: TGTGCCAGCAGCTTATGGTCAGGGGGCTCTTACGAGCAGTACTTC
abundance: -; d_gene: -; v_gene: TRBV20-1; j_gene: TRBJ2-1; CDR3aa: CSARSRARDEQFF; CDR3nt: TGCAGTGCTAGGAGCAGAGCGAGGGATGAGCAGTTCTTC
abundance: -; d_gene: TRBD1; v_gene: TRBV27; j_gene: TRBJ1-2; CDR3aa: CASRYGDRDYGYTF; CDR3nt: TGTGCCAGCAGATACGGGGACAGGGACTATGGCTACACCTTC
abundance: -; d_gene: -; v_gene: TRBV6-5; j_gene: TRBJ1-2; CDR3aa: CASSYSLVGDYGYTF; CDR3nt: TGTGCCAGCAGTTACTCGTTGGTCGGGGACTATGGCTACACCTTC
abundance: few; d_gene: TRBD2; v_gene: TRBV20-1; j_gene: TRBJ2-7; CDR3aa: CSARLAESSYEQYF; CDR3nt: TGCAGTGCTAGACTAGCGGAAAGCTCCTACGAGCAGTACTTC
abundance: -; d_gene: -; v_gene: TRBV2; j_gene: TRBJ2-7; CDR3aa: CASSFQGISYEQYF; CDR3nt: TGTGCCAGCAGTTTTCAGGGCATCTCCTACGAGCAGTACTTC
abundance: many; d_gene: TRBD2; v_gene: TRBV20-1; j_gene: TRBJ2-1; CDR3aa: CSATPTGLAGGFEQFF; CDR3nt: TGCAGTGCTACGCCCACAGGACTAGCGGGAGGGTTTGAGCAGTTCTTC
abundance: many; d_gene: -; v_gene: TRBV24-1; j_gene: TRBJ2-1; CDR3aa: CATSVEGRGQFF; CDR3nt: TGTGCCACCAGTGTGGAGGGACGAGGGCAGTTCTTC
abundance: -; d_gene: TRBD2; v_gene: TRBV20-1; j_gene: TRBJ2-3; CDR3aa: CSAPRDYTDTQYF; CDR3nt: TGCAGTGCTCCTAGGGACTACACAGATACGCAGTATTTT
abundance: many; d_gene: TRBD2; v_gene: TRBV20-1; j_gene: TRBJ2-2; CDR3aa: CSARGSSGSSNTGELFF; CDR3nt: TGCAGTGCTAGAGGGAGTAGCGGGAGTTCGAACACCGGGGAGCTGTTTTTT
abundance: few; d_gene: -; v_gene: TRBV2; j_gene: TRBJ2-1; CDR3aa: CASSGETKYEQFF; CDR3nt: TGTGCCAGCAGTGGCGAGACTAAGTATGAGCAGTTCTTC
abundance: -; d_gene: -; v_gene: TRBV20-1; j_gene: TRBJ2-1; CDR3aa: CSATPSYNEQFF; CDR3nt: TGCAGTGCGACGCCGTCCTACAATGAGCAGTTCTTC
abundance: few; d_gene: -; v_gene: TRBV7-9; j_gene: TRBJ1-1; CDR3aa: CASSSRQITEAFF; CDR3nt: TGTGCCAGCAGCTCGAGACAGATCACTGAAGCTTTCTTT
abundance: -; d_gene: -; v_gene: TRBV20-1; j_gene: TRBJ2-3; CDR3aa: CSAGPGTSTDTQYF; CDR3nt: TGCAGTGCAGGTCCCGGGACTAGCACAGATACGCAGTATTTT
abundance: few; d_gene: -; v_gene: TRBV20-1; j_gene: TRBJ2-7; CDR3aa: CSAPTAGQFSDEQYF; CDR3nt: TGCAGTGCCCCAACGGCGGGACAGTTCTCTGACGAGCAGTACTTC
abundance: many; d_gene: -; v_gene: TRBV12-3/TRBV12-4; j_gene: TRBJ1-5; CDR3aa: CASSREGGQPQHF; CDR3nt: TGTGCCAGCAGTCGGGAAGGCGGGCAGCCCCAGCATTTT
abundance: many; d_gene: -; v_gene: TRBV4-2; j_gene: TRBJ2-7; CDR3aa: CASSQDNLGVQYF; CDR3nt: TGTGCCAGCAGCCAAGATAATCTCGGCGTGCAGTACTTC
abundance: -; d_gene: -; v_gene: TRBV12-3/TRBV12-4; j_gene: TRBJ2-5; CDR3aa: CASSPTEGETQYF; CDR3nt: TGTGCCAGCAGCCCTACAGAAGGGGAGACCCAGTACTTC